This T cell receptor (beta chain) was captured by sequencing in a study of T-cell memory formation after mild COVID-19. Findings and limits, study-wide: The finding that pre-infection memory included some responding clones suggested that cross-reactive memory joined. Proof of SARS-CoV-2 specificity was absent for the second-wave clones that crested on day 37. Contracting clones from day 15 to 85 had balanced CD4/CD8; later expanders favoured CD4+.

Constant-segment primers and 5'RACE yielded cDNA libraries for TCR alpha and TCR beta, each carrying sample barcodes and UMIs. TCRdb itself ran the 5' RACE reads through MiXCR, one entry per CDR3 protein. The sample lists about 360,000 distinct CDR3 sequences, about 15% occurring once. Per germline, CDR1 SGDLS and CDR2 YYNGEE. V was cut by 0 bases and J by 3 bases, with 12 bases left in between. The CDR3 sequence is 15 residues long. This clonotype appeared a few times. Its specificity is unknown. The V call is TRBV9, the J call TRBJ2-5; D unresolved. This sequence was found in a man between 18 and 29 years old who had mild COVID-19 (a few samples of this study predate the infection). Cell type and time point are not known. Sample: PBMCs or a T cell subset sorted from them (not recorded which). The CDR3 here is CASSVGPRAEETQYF. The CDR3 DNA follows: TGTGCCAGCAGCGTAGGCCCAAGGGCAGAAGAGACCCAGTACTTC.